This T cell receptor beta chain was obtained from a study of CD8 T cells in ankylosing spondylitis. The study, taken as a whole, reports: Ankylosing spondylitis blood appeared to carry a characteristic TCR beta motif of under ten highly homologous variants. Disease-linked clones displayed a CD8+ phenotype and appeared relatively rarely in peripheral blood. A number of the motif variants had already been described in reactive arthritis synovial fluid and blood. Disease-linked clones reportedly showed significant enrichment in matched ankylosing spondylitis synovial fluid.

Generation of TCR beta libraries employed quantitative 5'-RACE incorporating molecular barcodes. One entry per CDR3 protein, called by TCRdb with MiXCR from the 5' RACE reads. The profile shows 500,000 or so distinct CDR3 sequences, over 4% of them singletons. This clonotype was observed many times. Its specificity is unknown. The CDR3 has 13 residues. Germline V gives CDR1 SEHNR, CDR2 FQNEAQ (reference sequence). V was cut by 3 bases and J by 2 bases, with 8 bases left in between. The chain joins TRBV7-9 to TRBJ2-7; possible D gene TRBD1, 5 bases. The sequenced material came from blood, either unsorted or a sorted T cell fraction (not recorded which). The receptor was isolated from a male donor with ankylosing spondylitis. DNA for the CDR3: TGTGCCAGCAGCTTGGTAGGGGCCTACGAGCAGTACTTC. This sequence encodes CASSLVGAYEQYF. The full variable domain, completed using reference TRBV7-9 and TRBJ2-7, is DTGVSQNPRHKITKRGQNVTFRCDPISEHNRLYWYRQTLGQGPEFLTYFQNEAQLEKSRLLSDRFSAERPKGSFSTLEIQRTEQGDSAMYLCASSLVGAYEQYFGPGTRLTVT.